This T cell receptor (beta chain) was sequenced during a study of shared clonotypes between healthy human individuals. Across the whole study: The donor group consisted of two women and a few men, aged 18 to 49.

TCRdb keeps only in-frame clones here, not all; method: immunoSEQ multiplex PCR. This table holds around 990,000 clones, roughly 77% found once. A remark on this clone: Its cognate antigen is unknown.

Partitioning of CD4+ cells yielded a CD45RA+ naive subset and a CD45RA-negative memory subset. The CDR3 runs to 14 residues. V shed 4 bases and J shed 3 bases, with 12 bases lying between them. Germline CDR1 SGHNT, CDR2 YYREEE (reference sequence). Study conclusions and caveats: Compared with memory subsets, naive subsets generally had larger estimated richness. Generation probabilities were higher for clonotypes shared across all four sorted-subset donors than for unshared ones.

The TCR was taken from a man younger than 35 in good health. Some clones in this sample may be carry-over from other donors' samples. Sequenced material: memory CD4+ T cells from PBMCs. Subset in this sample: CD45RA-negative fraction. The rearrangement joins TRBV5-4 to TRBJ2-3; tentative D call: TRBD1 (5 bases). CDR3 in amino acids: CASSPDMVTDTQYF. DNA for the CDR3: TGTGCCAGCAGCCCGGACATGGTGACAGATACGCAGTATTTT.